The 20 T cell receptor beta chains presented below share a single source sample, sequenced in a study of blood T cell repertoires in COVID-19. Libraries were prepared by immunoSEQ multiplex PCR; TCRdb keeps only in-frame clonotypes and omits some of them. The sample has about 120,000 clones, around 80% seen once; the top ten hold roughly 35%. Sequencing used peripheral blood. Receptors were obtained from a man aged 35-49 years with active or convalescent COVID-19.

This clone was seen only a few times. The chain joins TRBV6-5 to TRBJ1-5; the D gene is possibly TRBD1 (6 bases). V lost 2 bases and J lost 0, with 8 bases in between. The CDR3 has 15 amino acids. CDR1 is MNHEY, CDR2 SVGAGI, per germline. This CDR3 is CASSYKGVSNQPQHF. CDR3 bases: TGTGCCAGCAGTTACAAGGGGGTTAGCAATCAGCCCCAGCATTTT.

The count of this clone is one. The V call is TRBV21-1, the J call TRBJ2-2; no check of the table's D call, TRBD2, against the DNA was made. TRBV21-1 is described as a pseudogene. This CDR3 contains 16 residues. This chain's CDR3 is CASSKGPGKHTGELFF. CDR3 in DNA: TGTGCCAGCAGCAAAGGTCCGGGAAAGCACACCGGGGAGCTGTTTTTT.

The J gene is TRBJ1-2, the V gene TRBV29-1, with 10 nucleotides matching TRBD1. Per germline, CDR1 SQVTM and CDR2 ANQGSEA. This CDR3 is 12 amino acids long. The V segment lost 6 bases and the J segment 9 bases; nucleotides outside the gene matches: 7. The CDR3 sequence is CSVTGTGDRYTF. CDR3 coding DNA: TGCAGCGTCACCGGGACAGGGGATCGCTACACCTTC.

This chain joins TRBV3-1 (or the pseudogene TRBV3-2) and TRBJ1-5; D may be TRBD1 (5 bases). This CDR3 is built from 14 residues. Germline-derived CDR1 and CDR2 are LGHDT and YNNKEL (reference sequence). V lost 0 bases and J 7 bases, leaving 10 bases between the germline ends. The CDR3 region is CASSQDHGGQPQHF. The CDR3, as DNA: TGTGCCAGCAGCCAAGATCACGGGGGACAGCCCCAGCATTTT.

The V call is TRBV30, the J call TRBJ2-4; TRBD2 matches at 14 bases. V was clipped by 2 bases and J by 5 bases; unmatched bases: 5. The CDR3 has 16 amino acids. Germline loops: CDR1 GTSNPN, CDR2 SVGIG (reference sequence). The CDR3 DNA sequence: TGTGCCTGGAGTTCTGGGACTAGCGGGGGCCAAAACATTCAGTACTTC. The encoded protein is CAWSSGTSGGQNIQYF.

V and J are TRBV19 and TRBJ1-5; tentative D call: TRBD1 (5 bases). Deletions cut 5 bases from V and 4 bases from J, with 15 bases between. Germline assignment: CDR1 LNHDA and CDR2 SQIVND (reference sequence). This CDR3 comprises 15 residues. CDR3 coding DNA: TGTGCCAGTAGTGACAGACCCGGGGGAAATCAGCCCCAGCATTTT. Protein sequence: CASSDRPGGNQPQHF.

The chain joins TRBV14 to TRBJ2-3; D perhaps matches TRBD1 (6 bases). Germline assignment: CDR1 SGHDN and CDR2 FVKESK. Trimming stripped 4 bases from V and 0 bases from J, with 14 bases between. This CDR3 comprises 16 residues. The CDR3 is CASSPNIGTSTDTQYF. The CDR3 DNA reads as TGTGCCAGCAGCCCGAATATCGGGACAAGCACAGATACGCAGTATTTT. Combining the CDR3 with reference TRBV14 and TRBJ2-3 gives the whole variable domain EAGVTQFPSHSVIEKGQTVTLRCDPISGHDNLYWYRRVMGKEIKFLLHFVKESKQDESGMPNNRFLAERTGGTYSTLKVQPAELEDSGVYFCASSPNIGTSTDTQYFGPGTRLTVL.

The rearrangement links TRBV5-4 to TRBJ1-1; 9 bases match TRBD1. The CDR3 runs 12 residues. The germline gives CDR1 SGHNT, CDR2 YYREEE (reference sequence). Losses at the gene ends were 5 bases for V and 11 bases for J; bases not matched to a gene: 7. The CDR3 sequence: CASSSQGAWAFF. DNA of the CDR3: TGTGCCAGCAGTTCACAGGGGGCATGGGCTTTCTTT.

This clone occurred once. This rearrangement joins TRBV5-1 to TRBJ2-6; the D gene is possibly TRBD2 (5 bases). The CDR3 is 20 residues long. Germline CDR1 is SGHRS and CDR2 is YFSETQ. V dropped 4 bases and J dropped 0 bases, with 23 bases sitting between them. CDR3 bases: TGCGCCAGCAGCGGCACCCCGCGAACTAGTCTCCTCTCTGGGGCCAACGTCCTGACTTTC. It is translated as CASSGTPRTSLLSGANVLTF.

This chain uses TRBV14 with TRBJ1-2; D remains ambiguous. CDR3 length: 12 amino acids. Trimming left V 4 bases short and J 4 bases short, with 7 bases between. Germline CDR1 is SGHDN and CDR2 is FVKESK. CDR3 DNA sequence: TGTGCCAGCAGCCCCGGTCCCTATGGCTACACCTTC. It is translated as CASSPGPYGYTF.

The CDR3, as DNA: TGTGCCAGCAGCTCCGGACTAGTTGCTGAGCAGTTCTTC. Its translation: CASSSGLVAEQFF. The chain links TRBV5-4 to TRBJ2-1, with 7 bases matching TRBD2. The J segment lost 9 bases and the V segment lost 3 bases, leaving 6 bases of the junction unmatched. Germline-derived CDR1 and CDR2 are SGHNT and YYREEE (reference sequence). This CDR3 comprises 13 residues.

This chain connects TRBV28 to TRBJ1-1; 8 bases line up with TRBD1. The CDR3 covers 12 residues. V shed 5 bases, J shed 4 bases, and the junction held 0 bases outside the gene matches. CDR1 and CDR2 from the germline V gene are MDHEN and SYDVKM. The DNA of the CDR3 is TGTGCCAGCAGTCAGGGGGCCACTGAAGCTTTCTTT. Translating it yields CASSQGATEAFF.

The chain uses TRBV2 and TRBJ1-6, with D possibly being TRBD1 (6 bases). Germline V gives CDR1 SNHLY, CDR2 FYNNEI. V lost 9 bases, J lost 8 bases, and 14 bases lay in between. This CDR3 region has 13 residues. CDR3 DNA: TGTGCCAGTTACAGGGTTGAAGATTCACCCCTCCACTTT. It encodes CASYRVEDSPLHF.

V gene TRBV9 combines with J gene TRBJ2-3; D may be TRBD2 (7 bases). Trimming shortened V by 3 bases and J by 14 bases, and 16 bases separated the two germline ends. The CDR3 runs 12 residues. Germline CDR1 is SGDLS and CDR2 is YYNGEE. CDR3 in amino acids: CASSGAGGQLYF. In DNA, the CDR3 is TGTGCCAGCAGCGGAGCCGGGGGGCAATTGTATTTT.

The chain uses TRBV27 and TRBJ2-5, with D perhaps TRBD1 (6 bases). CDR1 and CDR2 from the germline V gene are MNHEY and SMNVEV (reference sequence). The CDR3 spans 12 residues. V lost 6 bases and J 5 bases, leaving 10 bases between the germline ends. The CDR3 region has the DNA TGTGCCAGCAGCCTTCAGGGGGAGACCCAGTACTTC. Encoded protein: CASSLQGETQYF.

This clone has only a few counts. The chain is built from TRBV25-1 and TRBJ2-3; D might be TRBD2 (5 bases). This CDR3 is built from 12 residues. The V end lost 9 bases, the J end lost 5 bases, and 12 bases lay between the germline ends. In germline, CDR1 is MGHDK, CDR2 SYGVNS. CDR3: CASSPEGDTQYF. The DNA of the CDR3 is TGTGCCAGTTCCCCTGAGGGAGATACGCAGTATTTT.

CDR3 in amino acids: CASHPGLAGGSSYNEQFF. The CDR3, as DNA: TGTGCCAGCCACCCGGGACTAGCGGGAGGGAGCTCCTACAATGAGCAGTTCTTC. The chain combines TRBV28 with TRBJ2-1; 16 nucleotides match TRBD2. Trimming took 8 bases from V and 0 from J; bases not matched to a gene: 7. The CDR3 has 18 amino acids. The germline gives CDR1 MDHEN, CDR2 SYDVKM.

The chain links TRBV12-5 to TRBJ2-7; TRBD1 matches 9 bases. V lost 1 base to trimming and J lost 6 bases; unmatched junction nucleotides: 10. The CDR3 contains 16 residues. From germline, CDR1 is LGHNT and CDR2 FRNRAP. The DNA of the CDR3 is TGTGCTAGTGGTTTGGCCTCAGGGACAGGGCTCGGCGAGCAGTACTTC. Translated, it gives CASGLASGTGLGEQYF. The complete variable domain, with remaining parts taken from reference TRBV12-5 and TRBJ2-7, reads DARVTQTPRHKVTEMGQEVTMRCQPILGHNTVFWYRQTMMQGLELLAYFRNRAPLDDSGMPKDRFSAEMPDATLATLKIQPSEPRDSAVYFCASGLASGTGLGEQYFGPGTRLTVT.

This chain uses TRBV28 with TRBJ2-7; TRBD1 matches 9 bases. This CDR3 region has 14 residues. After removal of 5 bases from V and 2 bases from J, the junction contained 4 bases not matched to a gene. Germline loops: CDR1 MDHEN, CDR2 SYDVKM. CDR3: CASSQDRGTYEQYF. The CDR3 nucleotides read TGTGCCAGCAGTCAGGACAGGGGAACCTACGAGCAGTACTTC.

The CDR3 sequence is CASSLVATGELFF. The CDR3 DNA is TGTGCCAGCAGTTTAGTAGCCACCGGGGAGCTGTTTTTT. V is TRBV12-3 or TRBV12-4 and J is TRBJ2-2; D call uncertain. The V and J ends lost 1 base and 4 bases respectively, with 4 bases between them. This CDR3 is built from 13 residues.